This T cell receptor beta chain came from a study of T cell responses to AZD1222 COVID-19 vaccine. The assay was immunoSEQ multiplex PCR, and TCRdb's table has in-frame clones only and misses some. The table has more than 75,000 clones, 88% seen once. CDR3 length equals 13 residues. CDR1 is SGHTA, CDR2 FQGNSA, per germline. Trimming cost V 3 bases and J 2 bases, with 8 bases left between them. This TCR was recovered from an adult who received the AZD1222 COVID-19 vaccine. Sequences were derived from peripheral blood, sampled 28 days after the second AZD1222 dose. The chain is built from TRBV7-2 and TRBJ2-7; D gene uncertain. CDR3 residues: CASSLQLAYEQYF. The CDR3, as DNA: TGTGCCAGCAGCTTGCAGCTCGCCTACGAGCAGTACTTC.